This entry lists 31 T cell receptor beta chains sequenced from one sample in a study of control samples from healthy donors and cancer patients (dated by TCRdb to the early 2020s). The library relied on the immunoSEQ multiplex PCR assay. What TCRdb holds here is the immuneACCESS table cut down to in-frame rearrangements. Part of the clones is not present; checked against another copy, under half of the missing clones reflect an unresolved V gene, and the others are unexplained. The sample data list some 120,000 clones, and about 93% of these were observed just once. The leading ten clones occupy around 1.6% of the sample. The sequencing input was PBMCs. The receptor set was obtained from a man in his forties or fifties with head and neck cancer.

The chain joins TRBV6-5 to TRBJ1-5; no clear D gene. Germline CDR1 and CDR2: MNHEY and SVGAGI. The length of the CDR3 is 12 residues. Trimming took off 6 bases at V and 6 bases at J, with 9 bases between the two ends. This chain's CDR3 is CASSQRPQPQHF. The CDR3 bases are TGTGCCAGCAGCCAAAGACCTCAGCCCCAGCATTTT.

The chain links TRBV19 to TRBJ1-6; tentative D call: TRBD1 (5 bases). The germline V gene has CDR1 LNHDA and CDR2 SQIVND (reference sequence). CDR3 length: 15 residues. V gave up 4 bases and J gave up 2 bases, with 9 bases separating them. CDR3 region: CASSRGRAYNSPLHF. DNA for the CDR3: TGTGCCAGTAGTAGGGGGAGGGCCTATAATTCACCCCTCCACTTT.

Only a few counts were recorded for this clone. The chain has TRBV6-5 and TRBJ1-2; TRBD1 agrees at 7 bases. Per the germline V gene, CDR1 is MNHEY and CDR2 is SVGAGI. V lost 6 bases, J lost 3 bases, and 10 bases stayed unmatched. This CDR3 comprises 15 residues. The CDR3 coding sequence is TGTGCCAGCAGCCTCGGGGAGGGGGCTGACTATGGCTACACCTTC. Translation gives CASSLGEGADYGYTF.

The gene calls are TRBV6-6 and TRBJ2-1; the match to TRBD1 covers 10 bases. With 3 bases clipped from V and 8 bases from J, the junction kept 7 bases outside the gene matches. Germline loops: CDR1 MNHNY, CDR2 SVGAGI (reference sequence). This CDR3 is built from 15 residues. CDR3 amino acids: CASSYSADRGDEQFF. As DNA, the CDR3 is TGTGCCAGCAGTTATTCCGCGGACAGGGGGGATGAGCAGTTCTTC.

J is TRBJ1-1 and V is TRBV6-5, with D perhaps TRBD1 (5 bases). V was trimmed by 0 bases and J by 3 bases, leaving 11 bases between them. Germline V gene data show CDR1 as MNHEY and CDR2 as SVGAGI. The CDR3 covers 15 residues. The DNA of the CDR3 is TGTGCCAGCAGTTACTCGGGGCAGGCTTACACTGAAGCTTTCTTT. It specifies CASSYSGQAYTEAFF.

A note on this clone: One junction end does not reproduce the germline sequence, and a read error may be involved. The chain links TRBV11-1 to TRBJ2-3; D ambiguous. Germline-derived CDR1 and CDR2 are SGHAT and FQDESV (reference sequence). CDR3 length equals 16 residues. The CDR3 DNA sequence: TGTGCCAGCAGTTTAGCCGTGAAGTCTAGCACAGATACGCAGTATTTT. Translated: CASSLAVKSSTDTQYF.

The chain carries TRBV6-5 and TRBJ2-3; maybe TRBD1 (6 bases). Trimming removed 0 bases at V and 3 bases at J, with 13 bases between. This CDR3 is 16 amino acids long. Germline lookup yields CDR1 MNHEY and CDR2 SVGAGI. The CDR3 region is CASSYSLGAGTDTQYF. The CDR3 DNA sequence: TGTGCCAGCAGTTACTCGTTGGGGGCAGGGACAGATACGCAGTATTTT.

This chain connects TRBV11-2 to TRBJ2-7; tentatively, D is TRBD1 (7 bases). Germline V lookup: CDR1 SGHAT, CDR2 FQNNGV. V was pared by 3 bases and J by 3 bases, with 15 bases between. The CDR3 is made up of 15 amino acids. As DNA, the CDR3 is TGTGCCAGCAGCTTGGAGGGGGCCCCTGGCTACGAGCAGTACTTC. It encodes CASSLEGAPGYEQYF.

The CDR3: CASSNWGQGWKYSNQPQHF. The CDR3 DNA follows: TGTGCCAGCAGCAATTGGGGACAGGGCTGGAAATATAGCAATCAGCCCCAGCATTTT. The chain employs TRBV21-1 and TRBJ1-5; the D call of TRBD1 is as the table states it, not checked on the DNA. TRBV21-1 is labeled a pseudogene. The CDR3 extends over 19 amino acids.

V is TRBV27 and J is TRBJ2-2; D is perhaps TRBD2 (6 bases). V was trimmed by 5 bases and J by 4 bases, leaving 11 bases between them. Germline CDR1 reads MNHEY; CDR2 reads SMNVEV (reference sequence). The CDR3 is 14 amino acids. CDR3 bases: TGTGCCAGCAGTCCGGGGGACCGCACCGGGGAGCTGTTTTTT. It translates to CASSPGDRTGELFF.

This clone was detected only once. The rearrangement joins TRBV9 to TRBJ1-6; D remains unclear. This CDR3 is 17 amino acids long. The germline gives CDR1 SGDLS, CDR2 YYNGEE. Trimming removed 0 bases at V and 0 bases at J, with 10 bases between. The CDR3 here is CASSVGTRSSYNSPLHF. The CDR3 DNA reads TGTGCCAGCAGCGTAGGAACAAGGAGCTCCTATAATTCACCCCTCCACTTT.

The gene calls are TRBV6-1 and TRBJ1-5; unclear D gene. Trimming cost V 2 bases and J 0 bases, with 8 bases left between them. CDR3 size: 15 residues. CDR1 MNHNS and CDR2 SASEGT come from the germline V gene. CDR3 sequence: CASSEQLYSNQPQHF. CDR3 coding DNA: TGTGCCAGCAGTGAACAGCTTTATAGCAATCAGCCCCAGCATTTT.

The chain is built from TRBV18 and TRBJ2-7; D is perhaps TRBD2 (6 bases). Germline-derived CDR1 and CDR2 are KGHSH and LQKENI. The CDR3 consists of 14 residues. V shed 3 bases and J shed 3 bases, with 12 bases lying between them. The CDR3 DNA reads as TGTGCCAGCTCACCCCGCGGGGCGGACTACGAGCAGTACTTC. Translation gives CASSPRGADYEQYF.

The table lists this clone with a count of one. The rearrangement uses TRBV2 and TRBJ2-1; D is ambiguous. With 1 base removed from V and 8 bases from J, the gap between germline ends came to 3 bases. The V gene's germline CDR1 is SNHLY and CDR2 FYNNEI. The CDR3 length is 11 residues. The CDR3 DNA reads as TGTGCCAGCAGTGAAGTCTATGAGCAGTTCTTC. This gives the protein CASSEVYEQFF.

The gene calls are TRBV28 and TRBJ2-6; D unclear. V lost 1 base to trimming and J lost 3 bases, with 16 bases between them. The CDR3 has 18 amino acids. The germline V gene has CDR1 MDHEN and CDR2 SYDVKM. CDR3 bases: TGTGCCAGCAGTTTATCAGGCAGGACCATAGATGGGGCCAACGTCCTGACTTTC. This gives the protein CASSLSGRTIDGANVLTF.

J is TRBJ2-1 and V is TRBV5-1; the D gene is possibly TRBD2 (7 bases). This CDR3 contains 15 residues. Germline lookup yields CDR1 SGHRS and CDR2 YFSETQ. The V gene lost 2 bases and the J gene lost 2 bases, with 11 bases spanning the gap. CDR3 sequence (DNA): TGCGCCAGCAGCTTTAACGGGGGGCCCTACAATGAGCAGTTCTTC. It specifies CASSFNGGPYNEQFF. Supplemented by reference TRBV5-1 and TRBJ2-1, the full variable domain reads KAGVTQTPRYLIKTRGQQVTLSCSPISGHRSVSWYQQTPGQGLQFLFEYFSETQRNKGNFPGRFSGRQFSNSRSEMNVSTLELGDSALYLCASSFNGGPYNEQFFGPGTRLTVL.

The V gene is TRBV7-2, the J gene TRBJ1-1; TRBD1 might be the D (6 bases). Deletions cut 5 bases from V and 0 bases from J, with 16 bases between. The CDR3 is made up of 16 amino acids. The V gene's germline CDR1 is SGHTA and CDR2 FQGNSA. DNA for the CDR3: TGTGCCAGCAGCCCATTACCAAGGACAGTGAACACTGAAGCTTTCTTT. Its protein product is CASSPLPRTVNTEAFF.

J is TRBJ1-2 and V is TRBV5-4; D is undetermined. This CDR3 has 14 residues. Germline V gene lookup returns CDR1 SGHNT and CDR2 YYREEE (reference sequence). V shed 6 bases and J shed 0 bases, with 12 bases lying between them. CDR3 sequence: CASTRSGTNYGYTF. CDR3 nucleotides: TGTGCCAGCACCCGGAGTGGGACTAACTATGGCTACACCTTC. Together with reference TRBV5-4 and TRBJ1-2, the CDR3 gives the full variable domain: ETGVTQSPTHLIKTRGQQVTLRCSSQSGHNTVSWYQQALGQGPQFIFQYYREEENGRGNFPPRFSGLQFPNYSSELNVNALELDDSALYLCASTRSGTNYGYTFGSGTRLTVV.

The chain joins TRBV9 to TRBJ2-3; 8 nucleotides match TRBD2. CDR3 length: 15 amino acids. Germline CDR1 and CDR2: SGDLS and YYNGEE. Trimming removed 3 bases from V and 0 bases from J; junction bases left unmatched: 3. CDR3: CASSAGTRSTDTQYF. CDR3 nucleotides: TGTGCCAGCAGCGCCGGGACTAGAAGCACAGATACGCAGTATTTT. The full variable domain, in which reference TRBV9 and TRBJ2-3 provide the parts outside the CDR3, is DSGVTQTPKHLITATGQRVTLRCSPRSGDLSVYWYQQSLDQGLQFLIQYYNGEERAKGNILERFSAQQFPDLHSELNLSSLELGDSALYFCASSAGTRSTDTQYFGPGTRLTVL.

The chain combines TRBV5-3 with TRBJ1-5, with unresolved D. TRBV5-3 is flagged as an ORF with uncertain function. The CDR3 is made up of 13 amino acids. Trimming cost V 2 bases and J 0 bases, with 3 bases left between them. The CDR3 sequence: CARSFLSNQPQHF. CDR3 DNA sequence: TGTGCCAGAAGCTTTCTTAGCAATCAGCCCCAGCATTTT.

V gene TRBV18 combines with J gene TRBJ1-3; D is possibly TRBD1 (5 bases). The CDR3 covers 15 residues. Germline-derived CDR1 and CDR2 are KGHSH and LQKENI. V was shortened by 6 bases and J by 0 bases, with 12 bases between the two germline ends. CDR3 region: CASSPGLYSGNTIYF. The CDR3 DNA is TGTGCCAGCTCCCCGGGACTTTACTCTGGAAACACCATATATTTT.

The rearrangement joins TRBV20-1 to TRBJ2-5; TRBD1 is a possible D gene (6 bases). Trimming took 3 bases from V and 2 from J, leaving 13 bases between them. This CDR3 contains 14 residues. The germline CDR1 and CDR2 sequences are DFQATT and SNEGSKA (reference sequence). For the CDR3, the DNA is TGCAGTGCTAGTGAGCCAGGGGATCAAGAGACCCAGTACTTC. Translating gives CSASEPGDQETQYF.

The rearrangement joins TRBV28 to TRBJ1-1, with D uncertain. CDR3 length: 12 amino acids. CDR1 is MDHEN and CDR2 is SYDVKM in the germline V gene. V shed 5 bases and J shed 4 bases, with 8 bases lying between them. The CDR3 DNA follows: TGTGCCAGCAGTGTACTGATCACTGAAGCTTTCTTT. Translated, it gives CASSVLITEAFF.

V and J are TRBV19 and TRBJ1-4, with TRBD1 identical over 7 bases. This CDR3 comprises 15 residues. Germline assignment: CDR1 LNHDA and CDR2 SQIVND (reference sequence). Trimming removed 6 bases from V and 6 bases from J; junction bases left unmatched: 10. The CDR3 spells CASSPGGQQDEKLFF. In DNA form, the CDR3 reads TGTGCCAGTAGCCCGGGGGGACAGCAAGATGAAAAACTGTTTTTT.

The genes are TRBV30 and TRBJ1-1; D call uncertain. The V and J ends lost 2 bases and 11 bases respectively, with 15 bases between them. CDR3 length: 12 residues. CDR1 GTSNPN and CDR2 SVGIG come from the germline V gene (reference sequence). The CDR3 nucleotides are TGTGCCTGGAGTCCCGGCTCGGGAGGCGCTTTCTTT. It translates to CAWSPGSGGAFF.

CDR3 amino acids: CASSFRDGYGYTF. The CDR3 nucleotides are TGTGCCAGCAGTTTTAGGGACGGCTATGGCTACACCTTC. This chain uses TRBV12-3 or TRBV12-4 with TRBJ1-2; tentatively, D is TRBD1 (5 bases). The CDR3 is 13 residues long. V lost 3 bases and J 4 bases, leaving 9 bases between the germline ends.

V gene TRBV6-2 or TRBV6-3 combines with J gene TRBJ2-3; no clear D gene. This CDR3 has 14 amino acids. The germline V and J ends were trimmed by 2 bases and 7 bases, with 13 bases remaining between them. The germline CDR1 and CDR2 sequences are MNHEY and SVGEGT. CDR3 sequence (DNA): TGTGCCAGCAGTTACAGTGCCGGATCACATACGCAGTATTTT. It codes for CASSYSAGSHTQYF.

This chain uses TRBV10-3 with TRBJ1-4; TRBD1 matches 11 bases. The junction had 5 bases not matched to a gene; V was cut back by 1 base and J by 7 bases. The CDR3 is made up of 16 amino acids. Per germline, CDR1 ENHRY and CDR2 SYGVKD. Here the CDR3 reads CAISEWGTGGAEKLFF. CDR3 coding DNA: TGTGCCATCAGTGAGTGGGGGACAGGGGGTGCTGAAAAACTGTTTTTT.

The rearrangement links TRBV7-2 to TRBJ1-1; TRBD1 agrees at 8 bases. Germline CDR1 SGHTA, CDR2 FQGNSA. V was clipped by 5 bases and J by 1 base; unmatched bases: 9. The CDR3 spans 16 residues. CDR3 sequence reads: CASSPLRTGTNTEAFF. The CDR3 DNA is TGTGCCAGCAGCCCCTTAAGGACAGGGACGAACACTGAAGCTTTCTTT. The whole variable domain, remainder taken from reference TRBV7-2 and TRBJ1-1, is GAGVSQSPSNKVTEKGKDVELRCDPISGHTALYWYRQSLGQGLEFLIYFQGNSAPDKSGLPSDRFSAERTGGSVSTLTIQRTQQEDSAVYLCASSPLRTGTNTEAFFGQGTRLTVV.

The chain uses TRBV3-1 (or the pseudogene TRBV3-2) and TRBJ2-1; 8 bases map to TRBD1. Trimming cost V 4 bases and J 9 bases; bases outside gene matches: 8. This CDR3 is 14 amino acids long. Germline values: CDR1 LGHDT, CDR2 YNNKEL (reference sequence). CDR3 sequence (DNA): TGTGCCAGCAGCCCCCCCCAGGGGGCGCGTGAGCAGTTCTTC. Protein product: CASSPPQGAREQFF.

The chain has TRBV27 and TRBJ2-1; D could derive from TRBD1 or TRBD2 (7 bases each). The CDR3 covers 18 residues. The V end lost 5 bases, the J end lost 0 bases, and 20 bases lay between the germline ends. The germline V gene has CDR1 MNHEY and CDR2 SMNVEV (reference sequence). This CDR3 is CASSPQYRGGGSYNEQFF. The CDR3 nucleotides are TGTGCCAGCAGTCCCCAATACAGGGGAGGGGGCTCCTACAATGAGCAGTTCTTC.